This is a list of T cell receptor beta chains from one sample in a study of blood T cell repertoires in COVID-19. Sequencing used immunoSEQ multiplex PCR; TCRdb keeps in-frame clones, though not all of them. This sample carries approximately 94,000 clones, roughly 84% of them seen once, and the ten largest clones take just under 25%. Sequencing was done on a sample of peripheral blood. All receptors derive from a man aged 60-69 years with acute or convalescent COVID-19. The CDR3 runs from the conserved cysteine through the conserved F or W. D genes are given only for firm matches. Some rows mark clone size as missing; the rest say once, few, many or name a class of expanded clone.

CDR3 DNA	CDR3 protein	J gene	V gene	D gene	clone size
TGCGCCAGCAGCTTGCTGGGACAGGGAATAGCCGGGGAGCTGTTTTTT	CASSLLGQGIAGELFF	TRBJ2-2	TRBV5-1	TRBD1	once
TGCGCCAGCACCGACAGGGTTGATAGCTCCTATAATTCACCCCTCCACTTT	CASTDRVDSSYNSPLHF	TRBJ1-6	TRBV5-1	TRBD1	-
TGCGCCAGCAGCTTAGGACAGGGGATCTATGGCTACACCTTC	CASSLGQGIYGYTF	TRBJ1-2	TRBV5-1	TRBD1	-
TGTGCCAGCTCGTCCGGGACAGTGAACTCCTACGAGCAGTACTTC	CASSSGTVNSYEQYF	TRBJ2-7	TRBV18	TRBD1	once
TGTGCCAGCAGTGAAGTACCGGCAGGGGTGGACGGCTACACCTTC	CASSEVPAGVDGYTF	TRBJ1-2	TRBV6-1	-	-
TGCGCCAGCAGCTTCACAGGGCCCCCCGGGGAGCTGTTTTTT	CASSFTGPPGELFF	TRBJ2-2	TRBV5-1	-	-
TGTGCCAGCAGTTGGGGGACAAAATATGGCTACACCTTC	CASSWGTKYGYTF	TRBJ1-2	TRBV6-5	-	-
TGTGCCAGCAGCCGCAGACAGGTGGGAAGGTACCAAGAGACCCAGTACTTC	CASSRRQVGRYQETQYF	TRBJ2-5	TRBV3-1/TRBV3-2	-	once
TGTGCCAGCAGTCCCCCGCTAGCGGGGGGTCTCGGTGAGCAGTTCTTC	CASSPPLAGGLGEQFF	TRBJ2-1	TRBV2	TRBD2	-
TGTGCCAGCAGTTTGGGCAGGGTAACGCCCCAGCATTTT	CASSLGRVTPQHF	TRBJ1-5	TRBV28	-	-
TGTGCCAGCAGCTCCGGGACAGGGGACAATGAGCAGTTCTTC	CASSSGTGDNEQFF	TRBJ2-1	TRBV7-9	TRBD1	-
TGTGCCAGCAGCCCCGGACTAGCGGGGGACACAGATACGCAGTATTTT	CASSPGLAGDTDTQYF	TRBJ2-3	TRBV5-6	TRBD2	-
TGTGCCAGCAGTCAGGGACAGGGGCTCGACGAGCAGTACTTC	CASSQGQGLDEQYF	TRBJ2-7	TRBV28	TRBD1	-
TGTGCCATCATAGACGTTCGACGCCAGGAGGGAAAACTGTTTTTT	CAIIDVRRQEGKLFF	TRBJ1-4	TRBV6-4	-	-
TGTGCCAGTAGTGCCAGGACTCCGGGGGAGACCCAGTACTTC	CASSARTPGETQYF	TRBJ2-5	TRBV19	-	-
TGTGCCAGTAGCAGGGGACACGGGGACACTGAAGCTTTCTTT	CASSRGHGDTEAFF	TRBJ1-1	TRBV19	-	-
TGTGCCAGCAGCGGCGGGGACACTGAAGCTTTCTTT	CASSGGDTEAFF	TRBJ1-1	TRBV9	-	-
TGTGCCAGCAGTTCCGTGACTAGCGGGGACAATGAGCAGTTCTTC	CASSSVTSGDNEQFF	TRBJ2-1	TRBV27	TRBD2	-
TGTGCCAGCAGTTTGTGGGGGGGGTATAACTATGGCTACACCTTC	CASSLWGGYNYGYTF	TRBJ1-2	TRBV28	-	-
TGTGCCAGCAGCCCGGTACAGGGGGCTAGGGAAAAACTGTTTTTT	CASSPVQGAREKLFF	TRBJ1-4	TRBV7-8	TRBD1	-
TGCGCCAGCAGCTCCCTTATCGGTGGGGCCAACGTCCTGACTTTC	CASSSLIGGANVLTF	TRBJ2-6	TRBV5-1	-	-
TGTGCCAGCTCACCAGCGGAGACCCAGTACTTC	CASSPAETQYF	TRBJ2-5	TRBV18	-	-
TGTGCCAGCAGACCCTGGGACAGGGAGGGAAAACTGTTTTTT	CASRPWDREGKLFF	TRBJ1-4	TRBV5-6	TRBD1	-
TGTGCCAGCAGCTGGTTGACTAGCGGGGAAATCGCAGATACGCAGTATTTT	CASSWLTSGEIADTQYF	TRBJ2-3	TRBV5-5	TRBD2	-
TGTGCCATATCCGGGACAGGGTATCAGCCCCAGCATTTT	CAISGTGYQPQHF	TRBJ1-5	TRBV6-5	TRBD1	-
TGCGCCAGCAGCTTCGAAGGACAGGGGGCCCTCAACGTCCTGACTTTC	CASSFEGQGALNVLTF	TRBJ2-6	TRBV5-1	TRBD1	-
TGTGCCAGCAGCCCGGACAGGGTCGATCGAGCTTTCTTT	CASSPDRVDRAFF	TRBJ1-1	TRBV27	TRBD1	-
TGCGCCAGCAGCTTAACCGGGACAGGGAACTCCTACGAGCAGTACTTC	CASSLTGTGNSYEQYF	TRBJ2-7	TRBV5-1	TRBD1	-
TGTGCCAGCTCCTCCCAACCCCTAGTTGGCTACACCTTC	CASSSQPLVGYTF	TRBJ1-2	TRBV2	-	-
TGTGCCAGCAGCTCCACGGGGAGCAATCAGCCCCAGCATTTT	CASSSTGSNQPQHF	TRBJ1-5	TRBV5-8	-	-
TGCGCCAGCAGCTTGGTGGTGGGGGGTTCTGAAGCTTTCTTT	CASSLVVGGSEAFF	TRBJ1-1	TRBV5-1	-	-
TGTGCCAGCAGCTTGGGAGGGACAACCTACGAGCAGTACTTC	CASSLGGTTYEQYF	TRBJ2-7	TRBV11-2	-	-
TGTGCCAGTACCATCCAGGGGGCGGGCTACACCTTC	CASTIQGAGYTF	TRBJ1-2	TRBV19	TRBD1	-
TGTGCCAGTAGTTCCAGGGGGCTTCGGGCAGATACGCAGTATTTT	CASSSRGLRADTQYF	TRBJ2-3	TRBV19	TRBD1	-
TGTGCCAGTAGTATAGTACAGGCTGGGGCCAACGTCCTGACTTTC	CASSIVQAGANVLTF	TRBJ2-6	TRBV19	-	-
TGTGCCAGCAGTTACTCCCTTCAGAAGAATTCACCCCTCCACTTT	CASSYSLQKNSPLHF	TRBJ1-6	TRBV6-5	-	-
TGTGCCAGCTCACCACTACAGGGGGACTATGGCTACACCTTC	CASSPLQGDYGYTF	TRBJ1-2	TRBV18	TRBD1	-
TGTGCCAGCAGCCCCCAGCTAGGACTAGCGGGGGGGCCGGCCAAAAACATTCAGTACTTC	CASSPQLGLAGGPAKNIQYF	TRBJ2-4	TRBV9	TRBD2	-
TGTGCCAGCAGCTTAAGCCTCCAGGCAGATACGCAGTATTTT	CASSLSLQADTQYF	TRBJ2-3	TRBV7-3	-	-
TGTGCCAGCTCACCTCCGACAGGGGTCAATGAGCAGTTCTTC	CASSPPTGVNEQFF	TRBJ2-1	TRBV18	TRBD1	once
TGTGCCAGCAGCTTAATGGGACAGGGGAACACTGAAGCTTTCTTT	CASSLMGQGNTEAFF	TRBJ1-1	TRBV7-3	TRBD1	-
TGTGCCACCAGTGAAATCGGACAGGGACCCGGCACAGATACGCAGTATTTT	CATSEIGQGPGTDTQYF	TRBJ2-3	TRBV24-1	TRBD1	-
TGTGCCAGCAGCCTCGGGCCCAGGGCGGGAAACACCATATATTTT	CASSLGPRAGNTIYF	TRBJ1-3	TRBV7-2	-	-
TGTGCCAGCAGCTTAACAGGGGGTGGCACAGATACGCAGTATTTT	CASSLTGGGTDTQYF	TRBJ2-3	TRBV5-8	TRBD1	once
TGTGCCAGCAGCTTTGCGGATTTAGGATACGAGCAGTACTTC	CASSFADLGYEQYF	TRBJ2-7	TRBV11-2	-	-
TGTGCCAGCTCATCTGACAGGGGCTCTGAAGCTTTCTTT	CASSSDRGSEAFF	TRBJ1-1	TRBV18	TRBD1	-
TGTGCCAGCAGCTTACAGGGCCTCGGGACTGAAGCTTTCTTT	CASSLQGLGTEAFF	TRBJ1-1	TRBV7-3	-	-
TGTGCCAGTAGTGCTCGGACAGGGGGCAACACCGGGGAGCTGTTTTTT	CASSARTGGNTGELFF	TRBJ2-2	TRBV19	TRBD1	-
TGTGCCAGCAGTTCAAGCACTGGAACAAACAGGGAATTGGGGGGCTACACCTTC	CASSSSTGTNRELGGYTF	TRBJ1-2	TRBV3-1/TRBV3-2	-	-
TGTGCCAGTCGCAACAGGGGATCCTCAACTAATGAAAAACTGTTTTTT	CASRNRGSSTNEKLFF	TRBJ1-4	TRBV19	TRBD1	once
TGTGCCTGGAGCCCCTTTGAGAGGTACACTGAAGCTTTCTTT	CAWSPFERYTEAFF	TRBJ1-1	TRBV30	-	-
TGTGCCAGCAGGCAACAGGGGGCCGGGGAGACCCAGTACTTC	CASRQQGAGETQYF	TRBJ2-5	TRBV28	TRBD1	-
TGTGCCAGCTCACCGGCACAGGTAGATTCACCCCTCCACTTT	CASSPAQVDSPLHF	TRBJ1-6	TRBV18	-	few